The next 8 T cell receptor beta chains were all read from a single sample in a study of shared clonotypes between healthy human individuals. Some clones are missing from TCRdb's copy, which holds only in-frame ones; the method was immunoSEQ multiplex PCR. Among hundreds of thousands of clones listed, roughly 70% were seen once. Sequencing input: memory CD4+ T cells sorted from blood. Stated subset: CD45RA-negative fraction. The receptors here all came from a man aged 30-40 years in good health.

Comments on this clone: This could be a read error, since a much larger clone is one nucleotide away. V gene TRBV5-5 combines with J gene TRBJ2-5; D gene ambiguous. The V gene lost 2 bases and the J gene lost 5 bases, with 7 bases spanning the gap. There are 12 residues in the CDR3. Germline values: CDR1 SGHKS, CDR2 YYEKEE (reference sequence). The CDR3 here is CASSLGRETQYF. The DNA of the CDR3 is TGTGCCAGCAGCTTAGGCCGGGAGACCCAGTACTTC. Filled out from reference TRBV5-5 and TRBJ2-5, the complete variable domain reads DAGVTQSPTHLIKTRGQQVTLRCSPISGHKSVSWYQQVLGQGPQFIFQYYEKEERGRGNFPDRFSARQFPNYSSELNVNALLLGDSALYLCASSLGRETQYFGPGTRLLVL.

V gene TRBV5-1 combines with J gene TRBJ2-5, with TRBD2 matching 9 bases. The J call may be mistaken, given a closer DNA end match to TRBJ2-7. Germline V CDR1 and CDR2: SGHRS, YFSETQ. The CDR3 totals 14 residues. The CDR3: CASSLAPSGDEQYF. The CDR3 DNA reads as TGCGCCAGCAGCTTGGCCCCTAGCGGGGACGAGCAGTACTTC.

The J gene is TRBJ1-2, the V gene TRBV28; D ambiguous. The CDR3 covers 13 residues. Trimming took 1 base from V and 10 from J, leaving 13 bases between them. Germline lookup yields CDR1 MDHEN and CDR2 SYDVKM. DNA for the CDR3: TGTGCCAGCAGTTTATTACTCGGTCTATCCTACACCTTC. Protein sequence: CASSLLLGLSYTF.

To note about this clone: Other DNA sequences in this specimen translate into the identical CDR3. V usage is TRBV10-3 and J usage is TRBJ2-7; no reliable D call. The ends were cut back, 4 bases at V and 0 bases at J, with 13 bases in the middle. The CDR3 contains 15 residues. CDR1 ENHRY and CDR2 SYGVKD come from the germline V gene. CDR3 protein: CAISGGLAASYEQYF. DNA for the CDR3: TGTGCCATCAGTGGGGGATTAGCAGCCTCCTACGAGCAGTACTTC.

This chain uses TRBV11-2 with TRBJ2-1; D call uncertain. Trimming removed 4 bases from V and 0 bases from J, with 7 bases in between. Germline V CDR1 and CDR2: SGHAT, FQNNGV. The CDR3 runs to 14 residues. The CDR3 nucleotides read TGTGCCAGCAGCTCTCTAGTCTCCTACAATGAGCAGTTCTTC. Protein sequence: CASSSLVSYNEQFF.

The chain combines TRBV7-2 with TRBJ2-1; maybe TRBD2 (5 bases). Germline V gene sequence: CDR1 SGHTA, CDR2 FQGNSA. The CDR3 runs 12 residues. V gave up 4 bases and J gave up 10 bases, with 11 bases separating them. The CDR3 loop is CASSSIGGEQFF. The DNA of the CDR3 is TGTGCCAGCAGCTCGATAGGAGGCGAGCAGTTCTTC.

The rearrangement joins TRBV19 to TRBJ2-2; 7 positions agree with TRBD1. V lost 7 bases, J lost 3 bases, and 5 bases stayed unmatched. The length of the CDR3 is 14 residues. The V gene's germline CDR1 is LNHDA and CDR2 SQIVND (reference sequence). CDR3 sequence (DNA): TGTGCCAGTAAGACAGGGCTAGACACCGGGGAGCTGTTTTTT. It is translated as CASKTGLDTGELFF.

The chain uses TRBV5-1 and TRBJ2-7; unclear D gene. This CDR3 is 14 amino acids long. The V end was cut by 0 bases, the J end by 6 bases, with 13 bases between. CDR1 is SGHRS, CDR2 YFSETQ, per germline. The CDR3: CASSLGQVFREQYF. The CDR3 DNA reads TGCGCCAGCAGCTTGGGCCAGGTTTTCCGCGAGCAGTACTTC.